What follows are 27 T cell receptor beta chains derived from one specimen sequenced in a study of a mutant IDH1 vaccine in newly diagnosed glioma. Their specific antigens are unknown. As to time point: week 35, safety follow-up. A 20-mer mutant IDH1 peptide at 300 ug was injected subcutaneously with topical imiquimod. TCRdb's table, derived via immunoSEQ multiplex PCR, lists solely in-frame clones and lacks some. The sample records roughly 32,000 clones, under 85% being singletons. Sequencing was performed on PBMCs, taken from a glioma patient whose treatment included an IDH1 peptide vaccine. The receptors originated from a woman between 25 and 40 years old with glioma. Some clones in this sample may be carry-over from other donors' samples.

The rearrangement links TRBV29-1 to TRBJ2-3, with 12 bases aligning to TRBD2. The germline gives CDR1 SQVTM, CDR2 ANQGSEA. This CDR3 comprises 15 residues. The V segment lost 7 bases and the J segment 7 bases; nucleotides outside the gene matches: 12. The CDR3 loop reads CSGTSGIIGGNTQYF. The CDR3 DNA reads as TGCAGCGGGACTAGCGGGATAATAGGGGGAAATACGCAGTATTTT.

This sequence joins TRBV19 and TRBJ1-4; D is unclear. Deletions cut 4 bases from V and 7 bases from J, with 10 bases between. Looked up from germline, CDR1 is LNHDA and CDR2 is SQIVND (reference sequence). The CDR3 has 13 residues. The CDR3 is CASSNFFSEKLFF. The CDR3 DNA follows: TGTGCCAGTAGTAACTTCTTTAGTGAAAAACTGTTTTTT.

The genes are TRBV6-1 and TRBJ1-1; TRBD1 agrees at 7 bases. The CDR3 sequence is 13 residues long. V was clipped by 4 bases and J by 5 bases; unmatched bases: 4. CDR1 and CDR2 from the germline V gene are MNHNS and SASEGT. CDR3 sequence: CASSAGGKTEAFF. DNA for the CDR3: TGTGCCAGCAGTGCAGGGGGAAAAACTGAAGCTTTCTTT.

The chain carries TRBV5-1 and TRBJ1-2; D gene ambiguous. The V gene's germline CDR1 is SGHRS and CDR2 YFSETQ. V lost 0 bases, J lost 3 bases, and 9 bases lay in between. CDR3 length equals 14 residues. The CDR3 loop is CASSLAQVDYGYTF. CDR3 coding DNA: TGCGCCAGCAGCTTGGCACAAGTGGACTATGGCTACACCTTC.

The chain is built from TRBV2 and TRBJ2-7; TRBD1 matches at 9 bases. The ends lost 6 bases at V and 2 bases at J; junction bases unmatched: 5. Per the germline V gene, CDR1 is SNHLY and CDR2 is FYNNEI. The CDR3 is 14 amino acids. CDR3 bases: TGTGCCAGCAGGGGACAGGGTGGACCCTACGAGCAGTACTTC. This encodes CASRGQGGPYEQYF.

This chain links TRBV4-2 with TRBJ2-1; 8 bases map to TRBD2. J was trimmed by 0 bases and V by 4 bases; bases with no gene match: 5. Germline V lookup: CDR1 LGHNA, CDR2 YNFKEQ. The CDR3 extends over 16 amino acids. In DNA, the CDR3 is TGTGCCAGCAGCCCCCGGACTAGCCTCTCCTACAATGAGCAGTTCTTC. Protein: CASSPRTSLSYNEQFF.

As DNA, the CDR3 is TGTGCCAGCAGTTACCCAAGCGGTGGCGAGCAGTTCTTC. As protein: CASSYPSGGEQFF. The chain is built from TRBV6-6 and TRBJ2-1; weak D call: TRBD2 (5 bases). This CDR3 is 13 amino acids long. Trimming stripped 2 bases from V and 10 bases from J, with 12 bases between. Germline CDR1 reads MNHNY; CDR2 reads SVGAGI (reference sequence).

The V and J genes are TRBV30 and TRBJ1-2; D gene unclear. The CDR3 is 14 residues long. With 4 bases removed from V and 6 bases from J, the gap between germline ends came to 18 bases. The germline V gene has CDR1 GTSNPN and CDR2 SVGIG (reference sequence). CDR3: CAWKSYTQAHGYTF. In DNA, the CDR3 is TGTGCCTGGAAATCGTATACCCAGGCCCATGGCTACACCTTC.

The genes are TRBV7-9 and TRBJ2-2; TRBD2 agrees at 11 bases. J was trimmed by 1 base and V by 0 bases; bases with no gene match: 4. The length of the CDR3 is 18 residues. Looked up from germline, CDR1 is SEHNR and CDR2 is FQNEAQ (reference sequence). The CDR3 loop reads CASSLASGTSGNTGELFF. CDR3 nucleotides: TGTGCCAGCAGCTTAGCGAGCGGGACTAGCGGGAACACCGGGGAGCTGTTTTTT.

The genes are TRBV4-1 and TRBJ2-5, with 14 nucleotides matching TRBD2. V shed 2 bases, J shed 2 bases, and the junction held 13 bases outside the gene matches. The CDR3 has 20 amino acids. CDR1 is MGHRA, CDR2 YSYEKL, per germline. Written as DNA, the CDR3 is TGCGCCAGCAGCCAAACCCCTATTCGACTAGCGGGAGGGTCACAAGAGACCCAGTACTTC. This translates into CASSQTPIRLAGGSQETQYF.

Only a few counts were recorded for this clone. This chain links TRBV10-3 with TRBJ1-4; D is possibly TRBD1 (5 bases). Trimming left V 3 bases short and J 7 bases short, with 15 bases between. The CDR3 is made up of 15 amino acids. Germline V gene lookup returns CDR1 ENHRY and CDR2 SYGVKD. CDR3 DNA: TGTGCCATCAGTGAACTTCCCAGGGAGCGTGAAAAACTGTTTTTT. Translating it yields CAISELPREREKLFF.

The chain recombines TRBV7-9 with TRBJ2-7; tentative D call: TRBD2 (5 bases). CDR3 length: 16 residues. The germline CDR1 and CDR2 sequences are SEHNR and FQNEAQ (reference sequence). The germline V and J ends were trimmed by 5 bases and 1 base, with 18 bases remaining between them. The CDR3 coding sequence is TGTGCCAGCAGCCGCTCGGACTGGCGGGTATCCTACGAGCAGTACTTC. The encoded protein is CASSRSDWRVSYEQYF.

The V gene is TRBV5-4, the J gene TRBJ2-7; 15 bases line up with TRBD2. After removal of 4 bases from V and 3 bases from J, the junction contained 14 bases not matched to a gene. The CDR3 totals 19 residues. Germline CDR1 reads SGHNT; CDR2 reads YYREEE (reference sequence). The CDR3 nucleotides read TGTGCCAGCAGCGGGGGGGGACTAGCGGGAGGTGGCCATTTCTACGAGCAGTACTTC. It codes for CASSGGGLAGGGHFYEQYF.

This chain joins TRBV4-2 and TRBJ1-2, with TRBD1 as a possible D gene (6 bases). This CDR3 comprises 15 residues. The germline V gene has CDR1 LGHNA and CDR2 YNFKEQ. Between the trimmed V and J ends, which lost 2 bases and 8 bases, there was a span of 18 bases. The CDR3, as DNA: TGTGCCAGCAGCCAACCACAGGGAGCCGGTGAAGGCTACACCTTC. This codes for CASSQPQGAGEGYTF.

The chain is built from TRBV27 and TRBJ1-1; D is possibly TRBD1 (5 bases). The germline V and J ends were trimmed by 4 bases and 12 bases, with 15 bases remaining between them. This CDR3 region has 12 residues. Germline V gives CDR1 MNHEY, CDR2 SMNVEV (reference sequence). The CDR3: CASSSAREETFF. CDR3 DNA sequence: TGTGCCAGCAGTTCCGCCAGGGAGGAAACTTTCTTT.

This clone is judged medium-sized. V gene TRBV5-6 combines with J gene TRBJ2-7; D might be TRBD1 (5 bases). The CDR3 covers 13 residues. The V gene lost 3 bases and the J gene lost 3 bases, with 10 bases spanning the gap. The germline CDR1 and CDR2 sequences are SGHDT and YYEEEE. CDR3 DNA sequence: TGTGCCAGCAGCTGGGCGACAGTCTACGAGCAGTACTTC. Encoded protein: CASSWATVYEQYF.

V gene TRBV29-1 combines with J gene TRBJ1-1, with D possibly matching TRBD1 (6 bases). Looked up from germline, CDR1 is SQVTM and CDR2 is ANQGSEA. Trimming cost V 4 bases and J 1 base, with 13 bases left between them. This CDR3 region has 14 residues. The CDR3 DNA follows: TGCAGCGTTGGGGGGACGGGGGCGAACACTGAAGCTTTCTTT. It codes for CSVGGTGANTEAFF.

This rearrangement joins TRBV30 to TRBJ2-5; 7 bases are a match to TRBD2. Germline CDR1 reads GTSNPN; CDR2 reads SVGIG (reference sequence). This CDR3 contains 14 residues. The V segment lost 7 bases and the J segment 5 bases; nucleotides outside the gene matches: 13. The CDR3 loop is CAFSGGSPGETQYF. CDR3 sequence (DNA): TGTGCCTTTTCTGGCGGGAGCCCCGGGGAGACCCAGTACTTC.

The CDR3 nucleotides are TGTGCCAGCAGCTTGGAACCGACTAGCGGGCATGCATACGAGCAGTACTTC. As protein: CASSLEPTSGHAYEQYF. The rearrangement joins TRBV5-4 to TRBJ2-7; TRBD2 aligns across 10 bases. The V and J ends lost 0 bases and 4 bases, in that order; junction bases with no gene match: 10. In germline, CDR1 is SGHNT, CDR2 YYREEE (reference sequence). The CDR3 has 17 residues. The full variable domain, in which reference TRBV5-4 and TRBJ2-7 provide the parts outside the CDR3, is ETGVTQSPTHLIKTRGQQVTLRCSSQSGHNTVSWYQQALGQGPQFIFQYYREEENGRGNFPPRFSGLQFPNYSSELNVNALELDDSALYLCASSLEPTSGHAYEQYFGPGTRLTVT.

The V and J genes are TRBV7-8 and TRBJ1-2; D is perhaps TRBD1 (6 bases). Trimming removed 5 bases from V and 0 bases from J, with 19 bases in between. In germline, CDR1 is SGHVS, CDR2 FQNEAQ. CDR3 length equals 17 residues. CDR3 nucleotides: TGTGCCAGCAGCAACCCGGGGGGGACACTGGCTAACTATGGCTACACCTTC. This translates into CASSNPGGTLANYGYTF.

This clone was recorded only once. The V call is TRBV20-1, the J call TRBJ2-7, with no clear D. The CDR3 length is 11 residues. Trimming removed 6 bases at V and 2 bases at J, with 8 bases between. CDR1 DFQATT and CDR2 SNEGSKA come from the germline V gene (reference sequence). CDR3 sequence reads: CSAAGPYEQYF. DNA for the CDR3: TGCAGTGCGGCAGGACCCTACGAGCAGTACTTC.

This clone was observed a handful of times. The rearrangement joins TRBV5-1 to TRBJ1-2; no clear D. Looked up from germline, CDR1 is SGHRS and CDR2 is YFSETQ. This CDR3 comprises 12 residues. The germline V and J ends were trimmed by 1 base and 8 bases, with 9 bases remaining between them. CDR3 region: CASSLRGEGYTF. The DNA of the CDR3 is TGCGCCAGCAGCTTGCGGGGTGAGGGCTACACCTTC.

The sample holds a few counts of this clone. This chain uses TRBV9 with TRBJ1-2, with D possibly matching TRBD1 (5 bases). CDR3 length: 15 residues. The germline gives CDR1 SGDLS, CDR2 YYNGEE. V lost 3 bases to trimming and J lost 4 bases, with 16 bases between them. The CDR3: CASSAKGLGLYGYTF. The CDR3 nucleotides are TGTGCCAGCAGCGCGAAGGGACTGGGCCTCTATGGCTACACCTTC.

The chain uses TRBV29-1 and TRBJ2-3; 9 bases fit TRBD1. This CDR3 is 13 amino acids long. Per germline, CDR1 SQVTM and CDR2 ANQGSEA. The ends lost 7 bases at V and 5 bases at J; junction bases unmatched: 7. CDR3 bases: TGCAGCGGTTGGGACAGGGAGGAAGATACGCAGTATTTT. This translates into CSGWDREEDTQYF.

This chain joins TRBV9 and TRBJ2-7; D not resolved. The V and J ends lost 0 bases and 2 bases respectively, with 15 bases between them. The CDR3 is 16 residues long. Per the germline V gene, CDR1 is SGDLS and CDR2 is YYNGEE. The CDR3 DNA is TGTGCCAGCAGCGTAGAAACGAGCGTCGTTCCCTACGAGCAGTACTTC. Its translation: CASSVETSVVPYEQYF.

This sequence joins TRBV7-9 and TRBJ1-1, with a tentative D call TRBD1 (5 bases). Germline-derived CDR1 and CDR2 are SEHNR and FQNEAQ (reference sequence). This CDR3 has 13 amino acids. With 1 base removed from V and 5 bases from J, the gap between germline ends came to 8 bases. CDR3 sequence (DNA): TGTGCCAGCAGCTTAGACTGGGGGACTGAAGCTTTCTTT. It translates to CASSLDWGTEAFF.

The rearrangement joins TRBV2 to TRBJ2-1; the D gene is possibly TRBD2 (5 bases). This CDR3 spans 14 amino acids. V lost 4 bases to trimming and J lost 9 bases, with 16 bases between them. Germline-derived CDR1 and CDR2 are SNHLY and FYNNEI. The CDR3 nucleotides are TGTGCCAGCAGTGGCCTAGCTTCTGGCAGTGAGCAGTTCTTC. It specifies CASSGLASGSEQFF.